The clone carrying this T cell receptor beta chain has a single count. The data derive from a study of blood T cell repertoires in COVID-19. As for the study in general: The United States, Italy and Spain supplied acute and convalescent COVID-19 samples. Sources were T cells, B-cell-depleted T cells, or PBMCs; the material itself was cDNA or gDNA.

Participants came from about 24 US areas, aged about 18 to 90 years. Up to 2 weeks before entering the study, exposed participants had met a COVID-19 case. Germline V lookup: CDR1 SGHNT, CDR2 YENEEA. V lost 3 bases to trimming and J lost 11 bases, with 15 bases between them. This CDR3 has 13 residues. Some clones are missing from TCRdb's copy, which holds only in-frame ones; the method was immunoSEQ multiplex PCR. The sample records 300,000 to 400,000 clones, 85% being singletons. This receptor was taken from a woman aged 30 to 39 who had been exposed to COVID-19. The J gene is TRBJ2-3, the V gene TRBV11-3; possibly TRBD1 for D (6 bases). Sequencing used PBMCs or T cells enriched from blood (not recorded which). CDR3 amino acids: CASSLERGLGQYF. The CDR3, as DNA: TGTGCCAGCAGCTTGGAAAGGGGGTTGGGGCAGTATTTT.